Given below is one T cell receptor (beta chain) in context. The germline V gene encodes CDR1 SEHNR and CDR2 FQNEAQ (reference sequence). The CDR3 runs to 13 residues. Trimming pared 5 bases from V and 4 bases from J, leaving 9 bases between. Every immunoSEQ plate was one replicate of a subset's evenly spread DNA. It was roughly 330 ng DNA, 25,000 to 35,000 T cell genomes, that went into each replicate PCR of unsorted PBMC. Some clones are missing from TCRdb's copy, which holds only in-frame ones; the method was immunoSEQ multiplex PCR. The sample has more than 450,000 clones, around 79% seen once. This sample was included in a study of shared clonotypes between healthy human individuals. Donors comprised only Caucasian adults living in Nashville, Tennessee. Samples left unsorted employed 80 million to 95 million PBMCs for genomic DNA.

Sequencing used PBMCs. The source of this sequence is a woman aged 40 to 50 in good health. Some clones in this sample may be carry-over from other donors' samples. The chain links TRBV7-9 to TRBJ2-1; D is ambiguous. The CDR3 DNA sequence: TGTGCCAGCAGCGGAAACTTATACAATGAGCAGTTCTTC. The encoded protein is CASSGNLYNEQFF.